The clone carrying this TCR beta chain was counted a few times. For the second PCR, which ran for about 7 to 11 cycles, a sample-barcoded 5' primer and a J-beta primer mix were used. TCRdb recomputed calls from the 5' RACE reads with MiXCR, one row per CDR3 protein. The data hold roughly 790,000 distinct CDR3 sequences, with 35% to 45% observed a single time. The entry originates in a study of blood T cells in healthy people across ages. The donors, aged about 6 to 90, were healthy Caucasians from Russia. V shed 3 bases and J 2 bases; nucleotides not matched to a gene: 10. CDR3 length: 15 amino acids. Germline lookup yields CDR1 DFQATT and CDR2 SNEGSKA (reference sequence).

The chain links TRBV20-1 to TRBJ2-7; 7 bases align to TRBD1. This TCR was sampled from a woman aged 55-75 years in good health. Sequencing was done on a sample of blood. CDR3 sequence: CSASPAGTEAYEQYF. CDR3 nucleotides: TGCAGTGCTAGTCCTGCCGGGACAGAGGCCTACGAGCAGTACTTC.